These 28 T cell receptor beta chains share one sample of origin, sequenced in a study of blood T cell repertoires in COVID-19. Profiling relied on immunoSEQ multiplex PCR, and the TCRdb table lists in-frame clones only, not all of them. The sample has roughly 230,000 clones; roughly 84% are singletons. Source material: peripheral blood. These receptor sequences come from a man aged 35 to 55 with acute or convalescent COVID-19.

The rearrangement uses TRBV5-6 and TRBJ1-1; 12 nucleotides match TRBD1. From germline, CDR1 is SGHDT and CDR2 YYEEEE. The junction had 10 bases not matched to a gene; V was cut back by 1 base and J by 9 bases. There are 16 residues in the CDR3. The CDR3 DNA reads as TGTGCCAGCAGCTTGCCTTCGGGACAGGGGGCGAGAAAAGCTTTCTTT. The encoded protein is CASSLPSGQGARKAFF.

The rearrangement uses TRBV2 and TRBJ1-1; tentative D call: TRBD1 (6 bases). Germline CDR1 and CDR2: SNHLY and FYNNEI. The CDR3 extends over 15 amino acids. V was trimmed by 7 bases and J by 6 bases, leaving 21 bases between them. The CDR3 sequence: CASNREILPWPEAFF. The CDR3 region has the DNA TGTGCCAGCAACAGGGAGATTTTACCCTGGCCTGAAGCTTTCTTT.

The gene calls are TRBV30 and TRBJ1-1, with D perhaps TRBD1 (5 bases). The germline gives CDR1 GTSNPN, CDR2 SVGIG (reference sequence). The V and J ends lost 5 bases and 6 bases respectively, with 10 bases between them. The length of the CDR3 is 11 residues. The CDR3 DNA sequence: TGTGCCTGGTTTGGGGCTTCTGAAGCTTTCTTT. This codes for CAWFGASEAFF.

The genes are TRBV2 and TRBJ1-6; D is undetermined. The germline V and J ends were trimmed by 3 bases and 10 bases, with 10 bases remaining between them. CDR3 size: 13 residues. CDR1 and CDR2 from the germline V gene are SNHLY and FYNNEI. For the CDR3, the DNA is TGTGCCAGCAGTGACCGGGAGGGATCACCCCTCCACTTT. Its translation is CASSDREGSPLHF.

CDR3 nucleotides: TGTGCCAGCAGCTTACGGGGTGGGCATACGCAGTATTTT. Residues: CASSLRGGHTQYF. V and J are TRBV7-2 and TRBJ2-3; TRBD2 might be the D (5 bases). V was clipped by 2 bases and J by 7 bases, with 10 bases between them. This CDR3 region has 13 residues. In germline, CDR1 is SGHTA, CDR2 FQGNSA.

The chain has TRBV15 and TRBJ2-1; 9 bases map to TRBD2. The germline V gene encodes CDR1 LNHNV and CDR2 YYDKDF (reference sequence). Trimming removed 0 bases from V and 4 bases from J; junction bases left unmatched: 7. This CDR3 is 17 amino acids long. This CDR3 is CATSREEGLASYNEQFF. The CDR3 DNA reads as TGTGCCACCAGCAGAGAGGAGGGACTAGCCTCTTACAATGAGCAGTTCTTC.

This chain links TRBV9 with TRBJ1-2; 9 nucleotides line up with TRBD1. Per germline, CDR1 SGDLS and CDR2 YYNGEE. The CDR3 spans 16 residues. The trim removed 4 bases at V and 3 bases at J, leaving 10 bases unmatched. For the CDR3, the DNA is TGTGCCAGCAGCCGGAGCGGGGGACAGGGCGACTATGGCTACACCTTC. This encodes CASSRSGGQGDYGYTF.

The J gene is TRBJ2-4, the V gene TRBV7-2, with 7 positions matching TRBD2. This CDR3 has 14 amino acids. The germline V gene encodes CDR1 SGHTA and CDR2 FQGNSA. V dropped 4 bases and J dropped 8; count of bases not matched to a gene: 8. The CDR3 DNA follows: TGTGCCAGCAGCTCTCTACGAGGGAGGGACATTCAGTACTTC. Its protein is CASSSLRGRDIQYF.

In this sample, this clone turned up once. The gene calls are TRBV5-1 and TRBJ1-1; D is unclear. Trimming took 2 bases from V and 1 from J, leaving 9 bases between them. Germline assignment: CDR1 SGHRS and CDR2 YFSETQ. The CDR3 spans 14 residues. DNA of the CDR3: TGCGCCAGCAGCTTTTCTAACAGGAACACTGAAGCTTTCTTT. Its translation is CASSFSNRNTEAFF.

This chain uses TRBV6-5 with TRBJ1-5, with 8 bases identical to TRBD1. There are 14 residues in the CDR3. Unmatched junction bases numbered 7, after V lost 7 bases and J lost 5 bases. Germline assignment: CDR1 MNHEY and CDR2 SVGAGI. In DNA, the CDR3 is TGTGCCAGCACTCTGACAGGGGAGGATCAGCCCCAGCATTTT. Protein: CASTLTGEDQPQHF.

The CDR3 is CASRGDRGSYEQYF. As DNA, the CDR3 is TGTGCCAGCAGGGGGGACAGGGGGTCCTACGAGCAGTACTTC. The V gene is TRBV28, the J gene TRBJ2-7; 11 nucleotides agree with TRBD1. The germline gives CDR1 MDHEN, CDR2 SYDVKM. CDR3 length: 14 amino acids. V dropped 6 bases and J dropped 1; count of bases not matched to a gene: 2.

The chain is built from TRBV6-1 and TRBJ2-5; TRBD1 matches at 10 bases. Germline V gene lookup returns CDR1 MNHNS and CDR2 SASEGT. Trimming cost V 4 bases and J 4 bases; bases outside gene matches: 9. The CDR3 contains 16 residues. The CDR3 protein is CASSGRGTGAGETQYF. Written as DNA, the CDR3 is TGTGCCAGCAGTGGACGGGGGACAGGGGCGGGAGAGACCCAGTACTTC.

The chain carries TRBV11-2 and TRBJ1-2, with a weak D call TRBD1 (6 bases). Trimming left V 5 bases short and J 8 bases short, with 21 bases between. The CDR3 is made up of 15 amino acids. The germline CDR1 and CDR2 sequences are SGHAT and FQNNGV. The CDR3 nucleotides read TGTGCCAGCAGCCCTGAAGGAGGGGGGGTTGGAGGCTACACCTTC. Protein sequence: CASSPEGGGVGGYTF. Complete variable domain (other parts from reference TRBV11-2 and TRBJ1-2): EAGVAQSPRYKIIEKRQSVAFWCNPISGHATLYWYQQILGQGPKLLIQFQNNGVVDDSQLPKDRFSAERLKGVDSTLKIQPAKLEDSAVYLCASSPEGGGVGGYTFGSGTRLTVV.

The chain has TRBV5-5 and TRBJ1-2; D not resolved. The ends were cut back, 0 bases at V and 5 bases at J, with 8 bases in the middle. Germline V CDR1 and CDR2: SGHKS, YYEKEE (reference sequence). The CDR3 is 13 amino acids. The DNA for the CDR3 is TGTGCCAGCAGCTTGGTCGAGGCGTATGGCTACACCTTC. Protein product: CASSLVEAYGYTF.

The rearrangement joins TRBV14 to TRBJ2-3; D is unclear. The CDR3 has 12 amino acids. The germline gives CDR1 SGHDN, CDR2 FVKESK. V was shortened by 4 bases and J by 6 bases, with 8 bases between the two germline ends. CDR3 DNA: TGTGCCAGCAGCCCGAGTCCCGATACGCAGTATTTT. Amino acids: CASSPSPDTQYF. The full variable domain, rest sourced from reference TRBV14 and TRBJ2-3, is EAGVTQFPSHSVIEKGQTVTLRCDPISGHDNLYWYRRVMGKEIKFLLHFVKESKQDESGMPNNRFLAERTGGTYSTLKVQPAELEDSGVYFCASSPSPDTQYFGPGTRLTVL.

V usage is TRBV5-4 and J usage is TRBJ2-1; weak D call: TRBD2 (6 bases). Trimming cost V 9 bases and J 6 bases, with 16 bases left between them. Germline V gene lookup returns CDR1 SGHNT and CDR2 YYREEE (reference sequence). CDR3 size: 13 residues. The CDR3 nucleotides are TGTGCCACCGTTCCTACCGGGGGCAATGAGCAGTTCTTC. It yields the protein CATVPTGGNEQFF.

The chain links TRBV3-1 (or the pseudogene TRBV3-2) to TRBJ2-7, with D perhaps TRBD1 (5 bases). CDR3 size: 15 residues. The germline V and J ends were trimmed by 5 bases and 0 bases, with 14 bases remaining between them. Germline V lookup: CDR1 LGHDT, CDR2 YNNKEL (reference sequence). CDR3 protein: CASSGRQTNSYEQYF. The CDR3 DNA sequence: TGTGCCAGCAGCGGGCGACAGACAAACTCCTACGAGCAGTACTTC.

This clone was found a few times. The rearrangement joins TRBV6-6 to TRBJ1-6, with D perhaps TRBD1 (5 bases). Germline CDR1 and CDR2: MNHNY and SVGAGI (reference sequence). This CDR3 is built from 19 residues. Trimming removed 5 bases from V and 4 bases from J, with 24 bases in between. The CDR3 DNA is TGTGCCAGCAGTCCCATGGCGTTTGCGGGGGGAAAATATAATTCACCCCTCCACTTT. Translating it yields CASSPMAFAGGKYNSPLHF.

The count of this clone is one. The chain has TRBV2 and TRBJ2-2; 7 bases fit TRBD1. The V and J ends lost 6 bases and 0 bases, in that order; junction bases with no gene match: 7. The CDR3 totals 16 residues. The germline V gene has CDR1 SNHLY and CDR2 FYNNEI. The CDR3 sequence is CASSVTGTANTGELFF. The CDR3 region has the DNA TGTGCCAGCAGCGTGACAGGGACCGCGAACACCGGGGAGCTGTTTTTT.

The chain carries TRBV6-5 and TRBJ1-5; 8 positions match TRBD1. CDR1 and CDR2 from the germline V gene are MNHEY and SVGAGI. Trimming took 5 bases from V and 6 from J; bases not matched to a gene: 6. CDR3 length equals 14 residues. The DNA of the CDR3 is TGTGCCAGCAGTACAGGGGGATGGGGTCAGCCCCAGCATTTT. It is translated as CASSTGGWGQPQHF.

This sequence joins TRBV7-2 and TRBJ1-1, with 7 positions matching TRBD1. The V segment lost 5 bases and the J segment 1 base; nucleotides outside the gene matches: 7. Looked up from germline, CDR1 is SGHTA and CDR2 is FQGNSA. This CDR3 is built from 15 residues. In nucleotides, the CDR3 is TGTGCCAGCAGCATCAACAGGGGCCAGAACACTGAAGCTTTCTTT. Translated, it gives CASSINRGQNTEAFF.

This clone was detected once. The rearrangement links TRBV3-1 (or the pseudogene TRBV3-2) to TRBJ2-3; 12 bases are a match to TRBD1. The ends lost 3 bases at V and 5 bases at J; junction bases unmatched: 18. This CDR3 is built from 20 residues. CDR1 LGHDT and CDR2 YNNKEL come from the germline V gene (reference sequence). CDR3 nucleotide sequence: TGTGCCAGCAGCCAGGGGGGACAGGGGGCGGCTAGCGGGGTGATAGATACGCAGTATTTT. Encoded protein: CASSQGGQGAASGVIDTQYF.

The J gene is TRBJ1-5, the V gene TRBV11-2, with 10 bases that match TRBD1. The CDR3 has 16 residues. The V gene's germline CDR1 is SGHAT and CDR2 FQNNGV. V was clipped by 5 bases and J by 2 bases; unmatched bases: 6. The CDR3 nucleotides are TGTGCCAGCAGCGCGGACAGGGGGAATGGCAATCAGCCCCAGCATTTT. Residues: CASSADRGNGNQPQHF.

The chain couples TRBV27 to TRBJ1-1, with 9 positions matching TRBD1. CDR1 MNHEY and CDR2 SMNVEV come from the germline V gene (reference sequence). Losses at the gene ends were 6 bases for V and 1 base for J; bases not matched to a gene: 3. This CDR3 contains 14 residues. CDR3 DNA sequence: TGTGCCAGCAGAGGGGACAGGGCGAACACTGAAGCTTTCTTT. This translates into CASRGDRANTEAFF.

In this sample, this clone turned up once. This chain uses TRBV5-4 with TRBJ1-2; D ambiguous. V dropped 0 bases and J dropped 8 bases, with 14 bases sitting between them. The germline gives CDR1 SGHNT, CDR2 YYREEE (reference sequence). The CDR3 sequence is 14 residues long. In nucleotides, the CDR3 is TGTGCCAGCAGCTTGGGTCGGGGAGAGGAAGGCTACACCTTC. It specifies CASSLGRGEEGYTF.

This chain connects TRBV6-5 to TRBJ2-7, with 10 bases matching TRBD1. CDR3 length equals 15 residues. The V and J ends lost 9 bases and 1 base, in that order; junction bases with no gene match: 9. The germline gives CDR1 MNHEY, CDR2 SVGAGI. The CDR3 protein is CASKFRDRGSYEQYF. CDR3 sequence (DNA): TGTGCCAGTAAGTTCCGGGACAGGGGATCCTACGAGCAGTACTTC.

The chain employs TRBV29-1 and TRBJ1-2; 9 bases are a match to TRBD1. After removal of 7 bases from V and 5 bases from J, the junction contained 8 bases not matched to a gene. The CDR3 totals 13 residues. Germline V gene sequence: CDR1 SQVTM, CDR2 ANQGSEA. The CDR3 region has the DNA TGCAGCGCCCAGACAGGGGGAGGTTATGGCTACACCTTC. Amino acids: CSAQTGGGYGYTF.

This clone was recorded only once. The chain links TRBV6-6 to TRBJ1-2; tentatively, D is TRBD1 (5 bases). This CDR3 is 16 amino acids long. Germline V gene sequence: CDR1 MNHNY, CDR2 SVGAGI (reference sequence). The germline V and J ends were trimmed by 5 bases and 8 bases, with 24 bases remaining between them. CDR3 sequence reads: CASSLGRDPTLEGYTF. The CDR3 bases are TGTGCCAGCAGTCTCGGGAGGGACCCTACCCTAGAGGGCTACACCTTC.